Shown below are 22 T cell receptor beta chains from a single sample sequenced in a study of radiation and T cells in renal cell carcinoma. This table comes from immunoSEQ multiplex PCR, and its TCRdb copy is limited to in-frame clones, with some not included. The sample lists some 80,000 clones, roughly 80% seen once, with more than 2% in the top ten. Time point defined: blood 4 weeks post-SBRT, at nephrectomy. The treatment was: 15 Gy SBRT to primary tumor, nephrectomy 4 weeks later. The specimen was blood, collected from a patient whose treatment included radiotherapy and nephrectomy. The receptors here all came from a woman in her sixties or seventies with renal cell carcinoma.

This chain uses TRBV29-1 with TRBJ2-3, with TRBD2 identical over 7 bases. Germline CDR1 is SQVTM and CDR2 is ANQGSEA. Trimming cost V 3 bases and J 4 bases; bases outside gene matches: 7. This CDR3 is 14 amino acids long. Here the CDR3 reads CSVEWEGGADTQYF. CDR3 sequence (DNA): TGCAGCGTTGAGTGGGAGGGTGGAGCAGATACGCAGTATTTT.

To note about this clone: Sequence at one end of the junction differs from germline and may be a read error. Within the sample, other DNA sequences also encode this same CDR3. V and J are TRBV4-1 and TRBJ1-2; possible D gene TRBD1, 6 bases. From germline, CDR1 is MGHRA and CDR2 YSYEKL. This CDR3 is built from 12 residues. CDR3 coding DNA: TGCGCCAGCAGCCAAGCCCTTATTGGACAGATCTTC. Translating gives CASSQALIGQIF.

This chain uses TRBV5-6 with TRBJ1-4, with a weak D call TRBD1 (6 bases). Trimming pared 4 bases from V and 3 bases from J, leaving 16 bases between. The CDR3 sequence is 16 residues long. Looked up from germline, CDR1 is SGHDT and CDR2 is YYEEEE. The CDR3, as DNA: TGTGCCAGCAGCGTGGGGTCCGGACAGCCTAATGAAAAACTGTTTTTT. As protein: CASSVGSGQPNEKLFF.

This chain links TRBV5-4 with TRBJ1-1; D not resolved. Trimming left V 4 bases short and J 0 bases short, with 7 bases between. CDR1 and CDR2 from the germline V gene are SGHNT and YYREEE (reference sequence). The CDR3 consists of 13 residues. In DNA, the CDR3 is TGTGCCAGCAGCGGATTCATGAACACTGAAGCTTTCTTT. This translates into CASSGFMNTEAFF.

The rearrangement joins TRBV28 to TRBJ2-7, with D unclear. This CDR3 contains 16 residues. The V gene lost 8 bases and the J gene lost 2 bases, with 22 bases spanning the gap. The germline V gene has CDR1 MDHEN and CDR2 SYDVKM. The CDR3 DNA follows: TGTGCCAGCTCCCAAGCTCTAGGGCTGAATACCTACGAGCAGTACTTC. Translated, it gives CASSQALGLNTYEQYF.

This clone was detected only once. J is TRBJ2-1 and V is TRBV6-4, with D unclear. V lost 7 bases, J lost 8 bases, and 6 bases lay in between. CDR1 is MRHNA, CDR2 SNTAGT, per germline. The CDR3 is 10 amino acids. The CDR3 DNA reads TGTGCCAGCACGTCGGATGAGCAGTTCTTC. As protein: CASTSDEQFF.

A few counts support this clone. This chain links TRBV7-2 with TRBJ2-2, with unresolved D. Per the germline V gene, CDR1 is SGHTA and CDR2 is FQGNSA. Trimming pared 1 base from V and 10 bases from J, leaving 7 bases between. The CDR3 extends over 12 amino acids. The CDR3 reads CASSLGVVELFF. The CDR3, as DNA: TGTGCCAGCAGCTTAGGGGTTGTGGAGCTGTTTTTT.

This clone was detected ten times or more. The genes are TRBV28 and TRBJ1-2; maybe TRBD1 (6 bases). CDR1 is MDHEN and CDR2 is SYDVKM in the germline V gene. The CDR3 extends over 12 amino acids. Trimming removed 6 bases at V and 7 bases at J, with 12 bases between. This chain's CDR3 is CASSTIRGGYTF. The CDR3 DNA is TGTGCCAGCAGCACAATCAGGGGTGGCTACACCTTC.

The V call is TRBV10-2, the J call TRBJ1-6, with D possibly TRBD1 on 5 matching bases. Germline CDR1 WSHSY, CDR2 SAAADI. V was pared by 3 bases and J by 5 bases, with 8 bases between. The CDR3 length is 14 residues. CDR3 nucleotide sequence: TGCGCCAGCAGTGAAGGACAAGATAATTCACCCCTCCACTTT. Translating it yields CASSEGQDNSPLHF.

This sequence joins TRBV27 and TRBJ2-1; 14 nucleotides match TRBD2. The CDR3 is 13 amino acids. The ends lost 7 bases at V and 10 bases at J; junction bases unmatched: 3. Germline V CDR1 and CDR2: MNHEY, SMNVEV (reference sequence). CDR3 bases: TGTGCCAGCATTGGACTAGCGGGGGGAGAGCAGTTCTTC. Its translation: CASIGLAGGEQFF.

V usage is TRBV7-9 and J usage is TRBJ2-6; 8 nucleotides line up with TRBD1. Trimming removed 2 bases from V and 11 bases from J; junction bases left unmatched: 2. The CDR3 has 13 residues. Germline V gene data show CDR1 as SEHNR and CDR2 as FQNEAQ (reference sequence). CDR3 bases: TGTGCCAGCAGCTTACCAGGGGGCGACGTCCTGACTTTC. Protein product: CASSLPGGDVLTF.

This chain links TRBV4-2 with TRBJ1-6, with unresolved D. This CDR3 contains 11 residues. Deletions cut 3 bases from V and 14 bases from J, with 8 bases between. Germline V gene lookup returns CDR1 LGHNA and CDR2 YNFKEQ. The CDR3 region is CASSQSSTLHF. The CDR3 DNA sequence: TGTGCCAGCAGCCAGTCGTCAACCCTCCACTTT.

V is TRBV27 and J is TRBJ1-1; D not certain. Germline values: CDR1 MNHEY, CDR2 SMNVEV (reference sequence). CDR3 length: 13 residues. Trimming took 3 bases from V and 0 from J, leaving 5 bases between them. The CDR3 coding sequence is TGTGCCAGCAGTTTTCGGATGAACACTGAAGCTTTCTTT. Its protein product is CASSFRMNTEAFF.

The rearrangement uses TRBV6-5 and TRBJ1-3; D gene ambiguous. CDR1 and CDR2 (germline): MNHEY, SVGAGI. V was pared by 8 bases and J by 1 base, with 6 bases between. The CDR3 runs 12 residues. The DNA for the CDR3 is TGTGCCAGCGTAGGTTCTGGAAACACCATATATTTT. This gives the protein CASVGSGNTIYF.

This clone occurred once. V usage is TRBV6-5 and J usage is TRBJ1-2; D not certain. CDR3 length equals 14 residues. The V end was cut by 0 bases, the J end by 7 bases, with 12 bases between. Germline CDR1 is MNHEY and CDR2 is SVGAGI. The DNA of the CDR3 is TGTGCCAGCAGTTACTCGGTCGGCAAGGCTGGCTACACCTTC. It yields the protein CASSYSVGKAGYTF.

The V gene is TRBV10-3, the J gene TRBJ2-7; D remains ambiguous. V was shortened by 3 bases and J by 3 bases, with 3 bases between the two germline ends. The CDR3 is 11 amino acids. The V gene's germline CDR1 is ENHRY and CDR2 SYGVKD. CDR3 region: CAISDNYEQYF. The CDR3 DNA is TGTGCCATCAGTGATAACTACGAGCAGTACTTC.

A few counts support this clone. This sequence joins TRBV6-1 and TRBJ1-5; maybe TRBD1 (5 bases). The length of the CDR3 is 16 residues. Germline CDR1 and CDR2: MNHNS and SASEGT. V lost 4 bases to trimming and J lost 2 bases, with 15 bases between them. The CDR3 reads CASSGGRGVGNQPQHF. As DNA, the CDR3 is TGTGCCAGCAGTGGGGGACGGGGGGTTGGCAATCAGCCCCAGCATTTT.

The rearrangement joins TRBV29-1 to TRBJ1-2; 12 nucleotides align to TRBD1. V was pared by 6 bases and J by 8 bases, with 7 bases of the junction left unmatched. Germline assignment: CDR1 SQVTM and CDR2 ANQGSEA. The CDR3 totals 13 residues. The CDR3 DNA reads TGCAGCGTGTCGGGGACAGGGGGCGCCGGCTACACCTTC. This gives the protein CSVSGTGGAGYTF.

A few counts support this clone. The rearrangement uses TRBV11-2 and TRBJ2-7; D might be TRBD1 (5 bases). The ends were cut back, 1 base at V and 1 base at J, with 8 bases in the middle. Germline loops: CDR1 SGHAT, CDR2 FQNNGV. This CDR3 comprises 14 residues. The CDR3 region is CASSLGQISYEQYF. The CDR3 bases are TGTGCCAGCAGCTTAGGACAGATTTCCTACGAGCAGTACTTC.

Only a few counts were recorded for this clone. This chain connects TRBV28 to TRBJ2-7, with 7 bases that match TRBD2. V dropped 6 bases and J dropped 6; count of bases not matched to a gene: 8. The CDR3 loop spans 13 amino acids. In germline, CDR1 is MDHEN, CDR2 SYDVKM. CDR3 in DNA: TGTGCCAGCAGCCATGGGGGGGGAGGCGAGCAGTACTTC. Its translation is CASSHGGGGEQYF. Together with reference TRBV28 and TRBJ2-7, the CDR3 gives the full variable domain: DVKVTQSSRYLVKRTGEKVFLECVQDMDHENMFWYRQDPGLGLRLIYFSYDVKMKEKGDIPEGYSVSREKKERFSLILESASTNQTSMYLCASSHGGGGEQYFGPGTRLTVT.

The V and J genes are TRBV19 and TRBJ2-3; 9 bases fit TRBD1. In germline, CDR1 is LNHDA, CDR2 SQIVND (reference sequence). V lost 10 bases to trimming and J lost 5 bases; unmatched junction nucleotides: 7. There are 13 residues in the CDR3. CDR3 amino acids: CATRDRAVDTQYF. The CDR3 DNA sequence: TGTGCCACGAGGGACAGGGCGGTAGATACGCAGTATTTT.

The rearrangement joins TRBV18 to TRBJ2-5, with 10 bases identical to TRBD2. CDR1 and CDR2 from the germline V gene are KGHSH and LQKENI. The CDR3 is made up of 15 amino acids. The V and J ends lost 8 bases and 2 bases, in that order; junction bases with no gene match: 8. CDR3 sequence reads: CASARKREGQETQYF. The DNA of the CDR3 is TGTGCCAGCGCTCGCAAGCGGGAGGGACAAGAGACCCAGTACTTC.